This TCR beta chain was recovered during a study of beta chain features in type 1 diabetes. Study-wide results and caveats: Patients' naive, central memory and regulatory TCRB repertoires appeared more alike than those of healthy donors.

Comments on this clone: Its antigen is not known.

The whole isolated RNA underwent reverse transcription, so sequencing captured expressed TCRB transcripts. Some clones are missing from TCRdb's copy, which holds only in-frame ones; the method was immunoSEQ multiplex PCR. The data contain hundreds of thousands of clones, approximately 28% of them singletons. The source material was naive CD4+ T cells from blood. This clonotype was sampled from a man between 18 and 35 years old in good health.

Here the CDR3 reads CASSLGLVYEQYF. The DNA of the CDR3 is TGTGCCAGCAGCTTAGGACTGGTCTACGAGCAGTACTTC. This chain uses TRBV13 with TRBJ2-7; D is undetermined. Between the trimmed V and J ends, which lost 0 bases and 3 bases, there was a span of 6 bases. The CDR3 spans 13 residues. Germline V gives CDR1 PRHDT, CDR2 FYEKMQ (reference sequence).